Listed here are 32 T cell receptor beta chains from one sample, sequenced in a study of T cells in Graves' hyperthyroidism and ophthalmopathy. TCR beta CDR3 regions were amplified from RNA. When the TCR CDR3 underwent first-round RT-PCR, the HTBI primer set was used. From the multiplex PCR reads, TCRdb called clonotypes with MiXCR, one entry per CDR3 protein. Here the sample spans about 590,000 distinct CDR3 sequences, approximately 14% being singletons. The sequenced material came from blood. These receptors were collected from a woman in her twenties or thirties with Graves' hyperthyroidism.

This clonotype was recorded at least ten times. The rearrangement joins TRBV7-9 to TRBJ2-1; TRBD2 aligns across 7 bases. Germline V gives CDR1 SEHNR, CDR2 FQNEAQ (reference sequence). J lost 0 bases, V lost 5 bases, and 4 bases had no gene match. The CDR3 has 15 amino acids. The CDR3: CASSRGGSSYNEQFF. The CDR3 DNA is TGTGCCAGCAGCCGCGGCGGGAGCTCCTACAATGAGCAGTTCTTC. The whole variable domain, remainder taken from reference TRBV7-9 and TRBJ2-1, is DTGVSQNPRHKITKRGQNVTFRCDPISEHNRLYWYRQTLGQGPEFLTYFQNEAQLEKSRLLSDRFSAERPKGSFSTLEIQRTEQGDSAMYLCASSRGGSSYNEQFFGPGTRLTVL.

This clonotype came up many times. The J gene is TRBJ1-1, the V gene TRBV7-3, with D hard to call. Trimming removed 5 bases from V and 0 bases from J, with 13 bases in between. The CDR3 contains 15 residues. The germline V gene encodes CDR1 SGHTA and CDR2 FQGTGA. The CDR3, as DNA: TGTGCCAGCAGCCTCACAAAGACCATGAACACTGAAGCTTTCTTT. Its protein product is CASSLTKTMNTEAFF.

The chain links TRBV13 to TRBJ2-5; TRBD1 matches at 9 bases. V trimming: 5 bases; J trimming: 5 bases; junction bases outside the gene matches: 12. The CDR3 is 16 residues long. CDR1 PRHDT and CDR2 FYEKMQ come from the germline V gene (reference sequence). CDR3 bases: TGTGCCAGCAGCCCAAGGGGGGACAGGGCGTGGGAGACCCAGTACTTC. Protein: CASSPRGDRAWETQYF.

The genes are TRBV2 and TRBJ2-7, with TRBD1 matching over 9 bases. Losses at the gene ends were 9 bases for V and 2 bases for J; bases not matched to a gene: 5. Germline CDR1 reads SNHLY; CDR2 reads FYNNEI. CDR3 length: 13 amino acids. The CDR3 region is CASRTGAAYEQYF. For the CDR3, the DNA is TGTGCCAGTCGGACAGGGGCTGCCTACGAGCAGTACTTC.

This clonotype was counted a few times. The V gene is TRBV29-1, the J gene TRBJ1-3, with D unclear. V was clipped by 2 bases and J by 3 bases, with 14 bases between them. This CDR3 region has 15 residues. Germline V gene data show CDR1 as SQVTM and CDR2 as ANQGSEA. The CDR3 sequence is CSVESVGTGGNTIYF. The CDR3, as DNA: TGCAGCGTTGAATCCGTGGGCACGGGTGGAAACACCATATATTTT.

This clonotype came up a few times. The rearrangement links TRBV6-1 to TRBJ1-2; 7 bases line up with TRBD1. CDR1 and CDR2 from the germline V gene are MNHNS and SASEGT. The CDR3 loop spans 13 amino acids. Trimming removed 6 bases from V and 7 bases from J; junction bases left unmatched: 8. CDR3 protein: CASSPIGDSGYTF. CDR3 coding DNA: TGTGCCAGCAGCCCAATAGGGGACAGTGGCTACACCTTC.

Concerning this clonotype itself: A much bigger clone sits one base away, suggesting this may be a read error. The chain has TRBV11-1 and TRBJ2-3; perhaps TRBD2 as D (6 bases). Germline lookup yields CDR1 SGHAT and CDR2 FQDESV (reference sequence). This CDR3 is 19 amino acids long. V lost 4 bases and J 1 base, leaving 24 bases between the germline ends. The CDR3 reads CASSSGGSGLSGGTDTQYF. DNA of the CDR3: TGTGCCAGCAGCTCCGGAGGTAGCGGCCTATCCGGGGGCACAGATACGCAGTATTTT.

The V gene is TRBV9, the J gene TRBJ2-1, with no clear D. The CDR3 runs 15 residues. In germline, CDR1 is SGDLS, CDR2 YYNGEE. Trimming took off 0 bases at V and 0 bases at J, with 7 bases between the two ends. DNA of the CDR3: TGTGCCAGCAGCGTAGAGCTAAACTCCTACAATGAGCAGTTCTTC. It encodes CASSVELNSYNEQFF.

This clonotype came up many times. The genes are TRBV3-1 and TRBJ2-2; D ambiguous. CDR1 and CDR2 from the germline V gene are LGHDT and YNNKEL (reference sequence). The V end was cut by 5 bases, the J end by 2 bases, with 12 bases between. The CDR3 length is 15 residues. CDR3 loop: CASSARVQNTGELFF. CDR3 bases: TGTGCCAGCAGCGCCCGGGTCCAAAACACCGGGGAGCTGTTTTTT. The full variable domain, in which reference TRBV3-1 and TRBJ2-2 provide the parts outside the CDR3, is DTAVSQTPKYLVTQMGNDKSIKCEQNLGHDTMYWYKQDSKKFLKIMFSYNNKELIINETVPNRFSPKSPDKAHLNLHINSLELGDSAVYFCASSARVQNTGELFFGEGSRLTVL.

This clonotype was seen many times. This rearrangement joins TRBV6-6 to TRBJ2-7, with 9 bases identical to TRBD1. Germline lookup yields CDR1 MNHNY and CDR2 SVGAGI (reference sequence). The ends lost 0 bases at V and 1 base at J; junction bases unmatched: 1. This CDR3 comprises 15 residues. The CDR3 protein is CASSYSTGGSYEQYF. The CDR3 DNA reads TGTGCCAGCAGTTACTCGACAGGGGGGTCCTACGAGCAGTACTTC.

The chain uses TRBV30 and TRBJ2-7, with D possibly TRBD2 on 5 matching bases. Per the germline V gene, CDR1 is GTSNPN and CDR2 is SVGIG (reference sequence). V was clipped by 0 bases and J by 6 bases, with 15 bases between them. This CDR3 spans 14 amino acids. Written as DNA, the CDR3 is TGTGCCTGGAGTGTATTGGGGAGTGGGGTCGAGCAGTACTTC. Translating gives CAWSVLGSGVEQYF.

The chain uses TRBV7-9 and TRBJ2-1; 7 bases are a match to TRBD2. The CDR3 totals 16 residues. Germline CDR1 reads SEHNR; CDR2 reads FQNEAQ (reference sequence). The V gene end was trimmed by 1 base and the J gene end by 7 bases; junction bases not matched to a gene: 10. The CDR3 sequence is CASSLGGGSLSNEQFF. CDR3 in DNA: TGTGCCAGCAGCTTAGGAGGCGGGAGTTTATCTAATGAGCAGTTCTTC.

This clonotype was seen at least ten times. V is TRBV5-1 and J is TRBJ2-7, with D possibly matching TRBD2 (6 bases). The CDR3 is 16 amino acids. Germline loops: CDR1 SGHRS, CDR2 YFSETQ. V was shortened by 5 bases and J by 5 bases, with 23 bases between the two germline ends. The CDR3 DNA sequence: TGCGCCAGCAGACGAAGGTTGGAACTAGCAAGCCACGAGCAGTACTTC. Translation: CASRRRLELASHEQYF. The full variable domain, completed using reference TRBV5-1 and TRBJ2-7, is KAGVTQTPRYLIKTRGQQVTLSCSPISGHRSVSWYQQTPGQGLQFLFEYFSETQRNKGNFPGRFSGRQFSNSRSEMNVSTLELGDSALYLCASRRRLELASHEQYFGPGTRLTVT.

This clonotype has ten or more counts. The chain joins TRBV20-1 to TRBJ2-7; D is unresolved. Looked up from germline, CDR1 is DFQATT and CDR2 is SNEGSKA (reference sequence). This CDR3 is 13 amino acids long. The ends were cut back, 3 bases at V and 4 bases at J, with 13 bases in the middle. The CDR3 is CSARDGSGYEQYF. The DNA for the CDR3 is TGCAGTGCTAGGGACGGGTCCGGGTACGAGCAGTACTTC.

This clonotype was seen at least ten times. V gene TRBV10-3 combines with J gene TRBJ1-5, with 8 positions matching TRBD1. The CDR3 runs to 14 residues. Germline-derived CDR1 and CDR2 are ENHRY and SYGVKD. The trim removed 2 bases at V and 5 bases at J, leaving 2 bases unmatched. CDR3 in amino acids: CAISETDRDQPQHF. CDR3 bases: TGTGCCATCAGTGAGACGGACAGGGATCAGCCCCAGCATTTT.

Ten or more counts support this clonotype. V and J are TRBV28 and TRBJ2-7; 9 bases are shared with TRBD2. The CDR3 totals 16 residues. The J segment lost 4 bases and the V segment lost 6 bases, leaving 13 bases of the junction unmatched. Germline V gives CDR1 MDHEN, CDR2 SYDVKM. As DNA, the CDR3 is TGTGCCAGCAGCCACCGGGTAGCGGGAGTTCCGTACGAGCAGTACTTC. It specifies CASSHRVAGVPYEQYF. The full variable domain, rest sourced from reference TRBV28 and TRBJ2-7, is DVKVTQSSRYLVKRTGEKVFLECVQDMDHENMFWYRQDPGLGLRLIYFSYDVKMKEKGDIPEGYSVSREKKERFSLILESASTNQTSMYLCASSHRVAGVPYEQYFGPGTRLTVT.

In this sample, this clonotype turned up many times. V usage is TRBV27 and J usage is TRBJ2-7; TRBD2 might be the D (6 bases). CDR3 size: 14 residues. Trimming took off 1 base at V and 5 bases at J, with 12 bases between the two ends. Germline CDR1 MNHEY, CDR2 SMNVEV (reference sequence). DNA for the CDR3: TGTGCCAGCAGTTTATTCCGGGAGTCGGACGAGCAGTACTTC. As protein: CASSLFRESDEQYF.

This clonotype was detected ten times or more. The V call is TRBV28, the J call TRBJ1-5; D remains ambiguous. The CDR3 has 14 amino acids. Germline values: CDR1 MDHEN, CDR2 SYDVKM. Trimming cost V 7 bases and J 5 bases, with 15 bases left between them. CDR3 in amino acids: CASTPDRTYQPQHF. The CDR3 DNA reads as TGTGCCAGCACCCCCGACCGAACCTATCAGCCCCAGCATTTT.

This clonotype was detected only a few times. The J gene is TRBJ2-7, the V gene TRBV20-1; 7 bases match TRBD1. The trim removed 5 bases at V and 0 bases at J, leaving 4 bases unmatched. CDR3 length: 13 amino acids. The germline CDR1 and CDR2 sequences are DFQATT and SNEGSKA (reference sequence). CDR3 sequence: CSAHRGSSYEQYF. The CDR3, as DNA: TGCAGTGCTCACAGGGGCAGCTCCTACGAGCAGTACTTC.

This clonotype was counted only a few times. The CDR3 DNA sequence: TGTGCCAGCAGTTACTCGGGGGATAGCAATCAGCCCCAGCATTTT. Its translation: CASSYSGDSNQPQHF. The chain links TRBV18 to TRBJ1-5; tentatively, D is TRBD1 (5 bases). The CDR3 loop spans 15 amino acids. Germline V lookup: CDR1 KGHSH, CDR2 LQKENI. The V end was cut by 8 bases, the J end by 0 bases, with 14 bases between.

The gene calls are TRBV25-1 and TRBJ1-2, with a tentative D call TRBD1 (5 bases). The CDR3 loop spans 15 amino acids. The germline gives CDR1 MGHDK, CDR2 SYGVNS. V was trimmed by 3 bases and J by 0 bases, leaving 11 bases between them. Here the CDR3 reads CASSDDRRSNYGYTF. For the CDR3, the DNA is TGTGCCAGCAGTGACGACAGACGATCTAACTATGGCTACACCTTC.

At least ten counts were recorded for this clonotype. The rearrangement joins TRBV7-2 to TRBJ2-1; a weak D match, TRBD1 (6 bases). Germline CDR1 reads SGHTA; CDR2 reads FQGNSA. Trimming shortened V by 6 bases and J by 8 bases, and 20 bases separated the two germline ends. There are 15 residues in the CDR3. The CDR3: CASSNTLRDIDEQFF. CDR3 bases: TGTGCCAGCAGTAACACCCTGAGGGACATCGATGAGCAGTTCTTC. Looking up the rest from reference TRBV7-2 and TRBJ2-1 gives the full variable domain: GAGVSQSPSNKVTEKGKDVELRCDPISGHTALYWYRQSLGQGLEFLIYFQGNSAPDKSGLPSDRFSAERTGGSVSTLTIQRTQQEDSAVYLCASSNTLRDIDEQFFGPGTRLTVL.

This clonotype was observed many times. As DNA, the CDR3 is TGTGCCAGCAGTGGGGACAGGAACACTGAAGCTTTCTTT. It translates to CASSGDRNTEAFF. The V call is TRBV27, the J call TRBJ1-1, with 7 bases lining up with TRBD1. V dropped 5 bases and J dropped 1; count of bases not matched to a gene: 1. Germline V CDR1 and CDR2: MNHEY, SMNVEV (reference sequence). The length of the CDR3 is 13 residues.

This clonotype was picked up many times. CDR3 sequence: CASSSRAESSYNEQFF. The CDR3 DNA is TGTGCCAGCAGCTCACGGGCGGAAAGCTCCTACAATGAGCAGTTCTTC. This chain uses TRBV11-2 with TRBJ2-1; D is unresolved. The CDR3 contains 16 residues. Germline-derived CDR1 and CDR2 are SGHAT and FQNNGV. V gave up 4 bases and J gave up 0 bases, with 13 bases separating them.

This clonotype was counted between two and nine times. The chain links TRBV12-3 or TRBV12-4 to TRBJ2-5, with TRBD2 as a possible D gene (5 bases). CDR3 length: 16 amino acids. V was shortened by 5 bases and J by 5 bases, with 21 bases between the two germline ends. This CDR3 reads CASSQGPGIPRETQYF. The CDR3 DNA follows: TGTGCCAGCAGTCAAGGACCCGGGATCCCAAGGGAGACCCAGTACTTC.

This clonotype was counted many times. The genes are TRBV7-2 and TRBJ1-1; the D gene is possibly TRBD1 (5 bases). The V gene's germline CDR1 is SGHTA and CDR2 FQGNSA. Trimming removed 5 bases at V and 2 bases at J, with 12 bases between. CDR3 length equals 14 residues. CDR3 coding DNA: TGTGCCAGCAGCATCAGGGTACCCAACACTGAAGCTTTCTTT. This codes for CASSIRVPNTEAFF. The full variable domain, its missing parts supplied by reference TRBV7-2 and TRBJ1-1, is GAGVSQSPSNKVTEKGKDVELRCDPISGHTALYWYRQSLGQGLEFLIYFQGNSAPDKSGLPSDRFSAERTGGSVSTLTIQRTQQEDSAVYLCASSIRVPNTEAFFGQGTRLTVV.

Ten or more counts support this clonotype. The rearrangement links TRBV5-1 to TRBJ2-1, with D maybe TRBD2 (5 bases). The CDR3 extends over 14 amino acids. V dropped 4 bases and J dropped 0 bases, with 8 bases sitting between them. CDR1 and CDR2 (germline): SGHRS, YFSETQ. CDR3 loop: CASSEGLSYNEQFF. CDR3 sequence (DNA): TGCGCCAGCAGCGAAGGACTCTCCTACAATGAGCAGTTCTTC.

V usage is TRBV20-1 and J usage is TRBJ1-5; TRBD1 matches 8 bases. Losses at the gene ends were 6 bases for V and 4 bases for J; bases not matched to a gene: 14. This CDR3 has 16 residues. Germline-derived CDR1 and CDR2 are DFQATT and SNEGSKA (reference sequence). CDR3 residues: CSANGQGGRGNQPQHF. Written as DNA, the CDR3 is TGCAGTGCCAACGGACAGGGAGGTCGTGGGAATCAGCCCCAGCATTTT.

Comment on this clonotype: This clone may be a read error of a much larger clone one base away. The chain combines TRBV12-3 or TRBV12-4 with TRBJ2-7; maybe TRBD2 (5 bases). V lost 8 bases, J lost 5 bases, and 19 bases lay in between. The CDR3 totals 14 residues. The CDR3: CASPPTGLDHEQYF. The CDR3 bases are TGTGCCAGCCCACCAACCGGACTGGACCACGAGCAGTACTTC.

The rearrangement joins TRBV18 to TRBJ1-3; the D gene is possibly TRBD1 (6 bases). Trimming took off 5 bases at V and 0 bases at J, with 14 bases between the two ends. Germline-derived CDR1 and CDR2 are KGHSH and LQKENI. The length of the CDR3 is 16 residues. CDR3 amino acids: CASSLDSLSSGNTIYF. Here the CDR3 DNA reads TGTGCCAGCTCATTGGACAGTCTAAGCTCTGGAAACACCATATATTTT.

This clonotype was seen ten or more times. The chain carries TRBV20-1 and TRBJ2-7, with D tentatively TRBD1 (6 bases). CDR3 length: 12 residues. Germline-derived CDR1 and CDR2 are DFQATT and SNEGSKA (reference sequence). The ends were cut back, 5 bases at V and 6 bases at J, with 14 bases in the middle. The CDR3 DNA follows: TGCAGTGCTCATGAATCGACAGGCGAGCAGTACTTC. This sequence encodes CSAHESTGEQYF.

At least ten counts were recorded for this clonotype. V is TRBV5-1 and J is TRBJ2-7; 11 bases agree with TRBD2. There are 15 residues in the CDR3. Germline trimming cut 0 bases from V and 7 bases from J; bases unmatched to any gene: 6. The germline gives CDR1 SGHRS, CDR2 YFSETQ. The CDR3 reads CASSLVLAGAREQYF. As DNA, the CDR3 is TGCGCCAGCAGCTTGGTACTAGCGGGAGCCCGGGAGCAGTACTTC.